The following is a T cell receptor beta chain sequence with its context. The antigen is not known. The data derive from a study of shared clonotypes between healthy human individuals. Data came from immunoSEQ multiplex PCR; TCRdb stores just in-frame clones and leaves some out. The table lists about 1 million clones, 75% of them singletons. Whole-study findings and limits: Non-shared clonotypes were found to have lower generation probabilities than the clonotypes that were shared by all four of the sorted-subset donors.

Unmatched junction bases numbered 6, after V lost 0 bases and J lost 2 bases. The CDR3 sequence is 16 residues long. The V gene's germline CDR1 is SGHDT and CDR2 YYEEEE. The sample consisted of memory CD4+ T cells sorted from blood. Sample subset: CD45RA-negative fraction. V usage is TRBV5-6 and J usage is TRBJ2-5; 8 positions agree with TRBD1. This receptor was obtained from a young man in good health. CDR3 in DNA: TGTGCCAGCAGCTTGGAGACCGGGACAGGTCAAGAGACCCAGTACTTC. Protein product: CASSLETGTGQETQYF.